Below, 10 T cell receptor beta chains from the same sample are listed, as sequenced in a study of blood T cell repertoires in COVID-19. The method was immunoSEQ multiplex PCR; TCRdb's version includes in-frame clones alone and lacks a portion of them. The sample lists about 500,000 clones; around 90% were seen once. The sample taken for sequencing was peripheral blood. The source is a woman between 45 and 65 years old with COVID-19, enrolled during active disease.

Notes on this clone: The sample contains more than one DNA sequence encoding this CDR3. The rearrangement links TRBV6-5 to TRBJ1-1; a possible D gene is TRBD1 (5 bases). This CDR3 contains 13 residues. Germline assignment: CDR1 MNHEY and CDR2 SVGAGI. Trimming pared 8 bases from V and 1 base from J, leaving 11 bases between. The CDR3 sequence: CASLKGANTEAFF. CDR3 nucleotides: TGTGCCAGCCTAAAAGGGGCGAACACTGAAGCTTTCTTT.

This clone has just one count. The rearrangement uses TRBV9 and TRBJ1-4, with D perhaps matching TRBD1 (5 bases). CDR1 is SGDLS and CDR2 is YYNGEE in the germline V gene. This CDR3 is built from 16 residues. The V end lost 4 bases, the J end lost 4 bases, and 17 bases lay between the germline ends. The CDR3 is CASSSSPRDSNEKLFF. The CDR3 DNA reads TGTGCCAGCAGCTCCTCACCCAGGGATAGTAATGAAAAACTGTTTTTT.

V usage is TRBV5-4 and J usage is TRBJ2-6; D is undetermined. The V gene's germline CDR1 is SGHNT and CDR2 YYREEE (reference sequence). The CDR3 extends over 15 amino acids. The V end lost 4 bases, the J end lost 0 bases, and 8 bases lay between the germline ends. The CDR3 DNA reads TGTGCCAGCAGCCCTACCTACTCTGGGGCCAACGTCCTGACTTTC. Translating gives CASSPTYSGANVLTF.

J is TRBJ1-2 and V is TRBV9, with D perhaps matching TRBD1 (6 bases). V lost 3 bases and J lost 9, with 30 bases in between. This CDR3 comprises 18 residues. Germline V gene data show CDR1 as SGDLS and CDR2 as YYNGEE. The CDR3 region is CASSDARDTKPDMESYTF. For the CDR3, the DNA is TGTGCCAGCAGCGACGCCCGGGACACTAAACCCGATATGGAAAGCTACACCTTC.

V usage is TRBV5-1 and J usage is TRBJ1-2, with TRBD1 matching over 8 bases. The CDR3 has 14 residues. Trimming at V came to 6 bases and at J to 6 bases, leaving 10 bases not matched to a gene. CDR1 is SGHRS and CDR2 is YFSETQ in the germline V gene. DNA of the CDR3: TGCGCCAGCACCCCGACAGGGGACGTGGATGGCTACACCTTC. Amino acid sequence: CASTPTGDVDGYTF.

The chain joins TRBV5-1 to TRBJ1-1; no firm D call. The germline CDR1 and CDR2 sequences are SGHRS and YFSETQ. V was clipped by 4 bases and J by 1 base, with 14 bases between them. The CDR3 runs 15 residues. The CDR3 is CASSPRPGWNTEAFF. The CDR3 DNA sequence: TGCGCCAGCAGCCCCCGACCGGGATGGAACACTGAAGCTTTCTTT.

This clone showed up just a few times. The chain carries TRBV5-1 and TRBJ1-1; a weak D match, TRBD1 (5 bases). The CDR3 covers 16 residues. From germline, CDR1 is SGHRS and CDR2 YFSETQ. Trimming removed 7 bases at V and 3 bases at J, with 22 bases between. Written as DNA, the CDR3 is TGCGCCAGCTCGGAGGGGCGGGGGATCTTAGACACTGAAGCTTTCTTT. Translation gives CASSEGRGILDTEAFF.

As to this clone: The sample has other DNA sequences that encode this CDR3 too. V and J are TRBV9 and TRBJ2-3; the D gene is possibly TRBD2 (6 bases). Deletions cut 0 bases from V and 1 base from J, with 9 bases between. CDR3 length: 15 amino acids. Germline CDR1 SGDLS, CDR2 YYNGEE. DNA for the CDR3: TGTGCCAGCAGCGTAGCTACGGGGGGCACAGATACGCAGTATTTT. Translation: CASSVATGGTDTQYF.

CDR3 bases: TGTGCCTGGAGTTTTGGTTTGGGGGGTGAGCTGTTTTTT. It is translated as CAWSFGLGGELFF. The chain couples TRBV30 to TRBJ2-2; D might be TRBD2 (6 bases). CDR3 length: 13 amino acids. Trimming removed 2 bases from V and 11 bases from J, with 15 bases in between. Germline V gene sequence: CDR1 GTSNPN, CDR2 SVGIG (reference sequence).

The chain employs TRBV10-1 and TRBJ2-1; TRBD1 agrees at 7 bases. The junction had 5 bases not matched to a gene; V was cut back by 6 bases and J by 6 bases. This CDR3 has 13 amino acids. CDR1 is WNHNN and CDR2 is SYGVQD in the germline V gene (reference sequence). The CDR3 loop reads CASSRTGVNEQFF. CDR3 nucleotide sequence: TGCGCCAGCAGCAGAACAGGGGTCAATGAGCAGTTCTTC.